This T cell receptor (beta chain) was captured by sequencing in a study of blood T cell repertoires in COVID-19 (dated by TCRdb to 2020 to 2021). General notes on the study: Collaborator samples came from the United States, Italy and Spain and covered acute and convalescent phases of COVID-19. The samples were drawn from the first 160 participants of the ongoing ImmuneRACE study and from 950 to 1,500 subjects provided by 6 global collaborators. Subjects who had been exposed to COVID-19, were actively infected with it, or had recovered from it provided the deeply sampled blood TCRbeta repertoires that made up the dataset. The repertoires were released in a freely available public database meant as a resource for research on the immune response to SARS-CoV-2. Where available, HLA class I and class II types were taken from metadata supplied by the sample provider and were not determined by assay-based typing. The sample metadata nearly always contained a de-identified subject ID, COVID-19 status, age in years and sex. The prospective study material was composed of cDNA or gDNA derived from T cells, B-cell-depleted T cells, or PBMCs.

With regard to this clone: No cognate antigen has been identified for it. No much larger clone is present one base from it, and per-base qualities are unavailable.

Paper-wide results and their limitations: The quantity of clinical and demographic metadata differed by source and by participant and was supplied without curation.

One collaborating source in Seattle enrolled patients while the patients were actively infected and followed the patients over time throughout the course of disease. Collaborating institutions collected whole blood in K2EDTA tubes following their own protocols. For TCRbeta analysis, collaborator samples were shipped as frozen whole blood, as isolated PBMCs, or as DNA extracted from either sample type. CDR3 length: 13 amino acids, cysteine to phenylalanine. Of all the DNA, just the CDR3 is kept, 39 bases in frame from base 1. V loses 7 bases, J loses 4 bases, and the germline ends lie 13 bases apart. CDR1 and CDR2, per the germline V gene (reference sequence), are SEHNR and FQNEAQ. The immunoSEQ Assay, a bias-controlled multiplex PCR, was used to amplify TCRbeta CDR3 regions from genomic DNA. The source study handled its data this way. Within the assay, amplification of reference gene primers was used to estimate how many nucleated cells each sample contained. Sequence reads were collapsed and filtered to measure the absolute abundance of every unique TCRbeta CDR3 rearrangement. For each sample, productive Simpson clonality was calculated as the square root of Simpson's diversity index across productive rearrangements. This is the immuneACCESS table as TCRdb keeps it, with only in-frame sequences that have V and J called. A part of the clones is gone; compared with another copy, unresolved V genes explain less than half, and the rest is unexplained. V, J and clone size derive from that table, while D and trimming were established from the DNA sequence. Recorded for this sample are 150,000 to 200,000 clones; roughly 80% of them occurred a single time. The leading ten clones occupy 6% to 8% of the sample.

This sequence uses TRBV7-9 and TRBJ1-1; matching of 5 bases hints at TRBD1 as the D gene. The sequencing input was peripheral blood. This TCR came from a woman in her seventies with COVID-19, enrolled during active disease. The DNA sequence is as follows: TGTGCCAGCACCTCTTCGGGGGGCACTGAAGCTTTCTTT. Translated, this is CASTSSGGTEAFF.